Given below is one TCR beta chain in context. The data were obtained in a study of blood T cell repertoires in COVID-19. Enrolled during active infection, Seattle patients were then followed longitudinally. CDR1 is MNHEY and CDR2 is SVGEGT in the germline V gene. The ends were cut back, 4 bases at V and 5 bases at J, with 14 bases in the middle. The CDR3 totals 14 residues. Assay used: immunoSEQ multiplex PCR; TCRdb lists only in-frame clones, some missing. The sample holds hundreds of thousands of clones; roughly 92% are singletons and the top ten take around 0.84%. The sequenced sample was peripheral blood. This chain connects TRBV6-2 or TRBV6-3 to TRBJ1-2; D unclear. The sequence was collected from a man aged 60 to 69 with COVID-19, enrolled during active disease. The CDR3 loop is CASSSAGNTYGYTF. CDR3 bases: TGTGCCAGCAGTTCCGCCGGGAATACTTATGGCTACACCTTC.